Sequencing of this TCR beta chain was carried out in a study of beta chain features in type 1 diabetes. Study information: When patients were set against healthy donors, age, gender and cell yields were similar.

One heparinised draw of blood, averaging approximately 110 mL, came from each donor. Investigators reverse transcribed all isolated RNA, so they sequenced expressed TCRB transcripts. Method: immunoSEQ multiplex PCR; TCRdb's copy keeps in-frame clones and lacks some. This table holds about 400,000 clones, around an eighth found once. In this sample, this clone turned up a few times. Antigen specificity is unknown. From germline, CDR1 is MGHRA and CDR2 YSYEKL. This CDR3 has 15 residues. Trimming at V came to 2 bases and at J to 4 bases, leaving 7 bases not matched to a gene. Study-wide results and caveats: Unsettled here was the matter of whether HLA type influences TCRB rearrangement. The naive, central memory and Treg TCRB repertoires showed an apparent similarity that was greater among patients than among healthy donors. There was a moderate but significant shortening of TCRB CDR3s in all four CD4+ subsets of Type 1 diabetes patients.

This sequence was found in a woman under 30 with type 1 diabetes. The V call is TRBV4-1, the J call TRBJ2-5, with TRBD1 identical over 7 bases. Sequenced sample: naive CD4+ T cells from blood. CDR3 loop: CASSQRSAGGETQYF. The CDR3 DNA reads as TGCGCCAGCAGCCAAAGGTCTGCAGGGGGAGAGACCCAGTACTTC.